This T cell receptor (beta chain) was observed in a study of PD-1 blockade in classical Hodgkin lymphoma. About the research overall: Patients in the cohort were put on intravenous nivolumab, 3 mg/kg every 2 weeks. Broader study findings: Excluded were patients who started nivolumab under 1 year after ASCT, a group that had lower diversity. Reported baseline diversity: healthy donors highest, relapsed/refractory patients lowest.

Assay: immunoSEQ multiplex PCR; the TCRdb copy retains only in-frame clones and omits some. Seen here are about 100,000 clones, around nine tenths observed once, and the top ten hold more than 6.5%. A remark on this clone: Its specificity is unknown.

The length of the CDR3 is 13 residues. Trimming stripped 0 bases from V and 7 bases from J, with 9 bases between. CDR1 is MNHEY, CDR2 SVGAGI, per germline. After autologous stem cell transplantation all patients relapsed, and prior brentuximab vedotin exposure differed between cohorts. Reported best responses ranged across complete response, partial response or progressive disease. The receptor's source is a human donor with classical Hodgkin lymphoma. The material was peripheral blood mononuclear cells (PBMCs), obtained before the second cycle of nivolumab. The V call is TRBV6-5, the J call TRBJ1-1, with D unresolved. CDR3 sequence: CASSYSTAGEAFF. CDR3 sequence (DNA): TGTGCCAGCAGTTACTCGACGGCAGGTGAAGCTTTCTTT.